The 26 T cell receptor beta chains below were found in one sample sequenced in a study of post-analysis software for immune sequencing data. TCR beta libraries were prepared from cDNA with unique molecular identifiers. TCRdb reanalysed the PCR reads using MiXCR and keeps one entry per CDR3 protein. The sample has 350,000 to 450,000 distinct CDR3 sequences; about a third are singletons. Their antigen targets remain unknown. General study results and limits: When patients were compared with controls, four to six TRBV segments were more frequent, TRBV5-6, TRBV5-1 and TRBV20-1 among them.

The sequencing sample was made of blood. All receptors come from a girl aged 10 to 17 with multiple sclerosis.

This chain connects TRBV15 to TRBJ2-5, with D possibly TRBD2 on 6 matching bases. This CDR3 is built from 15 residues. V lost 0 bases, J lost 4 bases, and 12 bases lay in between. Germline V gene data show CDR1 as LNHNV and CDR2 as YYDKDF (reference sequence). CDR3 in amino acids: CATSRDPGLIETQYF. The CDR3 region has the DNA TGTGCCACCAGCAGAGATCCAGGACTAATAGAGACCCAGTACTTC.

This clonotype was detected ten times or more. The chain couples TRBV7-2 to TRBJ1-2; no reliable D call. With 1 base removed from V and 4 bases from J, the gap between germline ends came to 16 bases. Germline lookup yields CDR1 SGHTA and CDR2 FQGNSA. The CDR3 is 16 amino acids. The CDR3 DNA reads as TGTGCCAGCAGCTTAGGACCCTCCGGGAGCCCCTATGGCTACACCTTC. This codes for CASSLGPSGSPYGYTF.

The chain uses TRBV4-1 and TRBJ2-1, with a weak D call TRBD2 (6 bases). There are 15 residues in the CDR3. Per germline, CDR1 MGHRA and CDR2 YSYEKL. The V end was cut by 3 bases, the J end by 8 bases, with 17 bases between. The CDR3, as DNA: TGCGCCAGCAGCCACCGGGCCGGGACTGCTGATGAGCAGTTCTTC. Its protein is CASSHRAGTADEQFF.

The gene calls are TRBV11-2 and TRBJ2-1; D is unresolved. The CDR3 spans 14 residues. Germline loops: CDR1 SGHAT, CDR2 FQNNGV. The germline V and J ends were trimmed by 5 bases and 7 bases, with 15 bases remaining between them. The CDR3 DNA follows: TGTGCCAGCAGCCCAGAACTCTTGGGGAATGAGCAGTTCTTC. As protein: CASSPELLGNEQFF.

The rearrangement links TRBV6-6 to TRBJ1-1; maybe TRBD1 (5 bases). Trimming shortened V by 1 base and J by 1 base, and 10 bases separated the two germline ends. The length of the CDR3 is 15 residues. Germline CDR1 MNHNY, CDR2 SVGAGI (reference sequence). In DNA form, the CDR3 reads TGTGCCAGCAGTTACTTTTGGGGCCCGAACACTGAAGCTTTCTTT. Translated, it gives CASSYFWGPNTEAFF.

On this clonotype itself: The junction departs from the called germline gene at one end, perhaps through a read error. The chain recombines TRBV29-1 with TRBJ2-7, with D perhaps assigned TRBD1 or TRBD2 (5 bases each). The CDR3 consists of 12 residues. Germline CDR1 and CDR2: SQVTM and ANQGSEA. CDR3 nucleotides: TGCAGCGTTGAAACTGGGACCTACGACCAGTACTTC. Residues: CSVETGTYDQYF.

CDR3 sequence: CAISEPGERTNEQYF. The CDR3 DNA follows: TGTGCCATCAGTGAGCCCGGCGAGCGGACCAACGAGCAGTACTTC. The V gene is TRBV10-3, the J gene TRBJ2-7; perhaps TRBD2 as D (5 bases). The CDR3 is 15 amino acids. Trimming cost V 2 bases and J 5 bases, with 16 bases left between them. CDR1 and CDR2 (germline): ENHRY, SYGVKD.

This clonotype came up a few times. The J gene is TRBJ1-5, the V gene TRBV6-9; D not certain. Per the germline V gene, CDR1 is MNHGY and CDR2 is SVAAGI. CDR3 length: 14 residues. Trimming took 4 bases from V and 3 from J, leaving 10 bases between them. In DNA, the CDR3 is TGTGCCAGCAGTTCCGGGTCTCTCAATCAGCCCCAGCATTTT. Its protein product is CASSSGSLNQPQHF.

V usage is TRBV6-5 and J usage is TRBJ1-2; TRBD1 matches 10 bases. Germline V lookup: CDR1 MNHEY, CDR2 SVGAGI. This CDR3 spans 14 amino acids. Trimming at V came to 5 bases and at J to 4 bases, leaving 4 bases not matched to a gene. The CDR3 is CASSGTGDTYGYTF. In nucleotides, the CDR3 is TGTGCCAGCAGTGGGACAGGGGACACCTATGGCTACACCTTC.

This clonotype was seen more than once but under ten times. The chain has TRBV6-6 and TRBJ1-5; 9 nucleotides match TRBD1. Losses at the gene ends were 5 bases for V and 6 bases for J; bases not matched to a gene: 8. CDR3 length equals 15 residues. The germline V gene has CDR1 MNHNY and CDR2 SVGAGI (reference sequence). DNA for the CDR3: TGTGCCAGCAGTCATTACAGGGGGCTAGGTCAGCCCCAGCATTTT. This translates into CASSHYRGLGQPQHF.

The chain couples TRBV11-3 to TRBJ2-7; TRBD1 agrees at 12 bases. CDR1 is SGHNT, CDR2 YENEEA, per germline. The CDR3 runs 15 residues. The junction had 7 bases not matched to a gene; V was cut back by 5 bases and J by 5 bases. CDR3 nucleotides: TGTGCCAGCAGCCTACGTGGGACAGGGGGCAACGAGCAGTACTTC. This gives the protein CASSLRGTGGNEQYF.

The CDR3 nucleotides are TGTGCCAGCAGCGCATGGGACAGGGGGAACACCATATATTTT. Its translation: CASSAWDRGNTIYF. The chain combines TRBV2 with TRBJ1-3; 11 bases are a match to TRBD1. CDR3 length: 14 amino acids. J gave up 7 bases and V 6 bases, and 5 bases lay outside the gene matches. Germline assignment: CDR1 SNHLY and CDR2 FYNNEI.

This chain connects TRBV20-1 to TRBJ2-7, with 9 bases that match TRBD1. V was pared by 2 bases and J by 3 bases, with 5 bases of the junction left unmatched. CDR3 length: 14 amino acids. Germline V lookup: CDR1 DFQATT, CDR2 SNEGSKA (reference sequence). This CDR3 reads CSARYPGQGYEQYF. The CDR3 DNA is TGCAGTGCTAGATATCCGGGACAGGGCTACGAGCAGTACTTC.

A word on this clonotype: One base away lies a much larger clone, so this may be a sequencing read error. The V and J genes are TRBV29-1 and TRBJ2-1; 10 bases are shared with TRBD2. The V gene end was trimmed by 5 bases and the J gene end by 6 bases; junction bases not matched to a gene: 4. CDR1 and CDR2 (germline): SQVTM, ANQGSEA. The CDR3 spans 13 residues. The CDR3 DNA reads as TGCAGCGTTACAGCGGGGGGGTCCAATGAGCAGTTCTTC. Encoded protein: CSVTAGGSNEQFF.

Here the CDR3 DNA reads TGTGCCAGCAGCTACAGTAGGTCATACACCGGGGAGCTGTTTTTT. Its protein product is CASSYSRSYTGELFF. The chain combines TRBV6-5 with TRBJ2-2; D is unclear. The CDR3 extends over 15 amino acids. Trimming removed 6 bases at V and 3 bases at J, with 14 bases between. CDR1 is MNHEY, CDR2 SVGAGI, per germline.

As regards this clonotype: A read error may account for a junction end that differs from germline. The genes are TRBV5-1 and TRBJ1-1; 7 bases map to TRBD1. The germline CDR1 and CDR2 sequences are SGHRS and YFSETQ. There are 15 residues in the CDR3. CDR3 sequence: CASSPPGTENTEAIF. For the CDR3, the DNA is TGCGCCAGCAGCCCTCCCGGGACAGAGAACACTGAAGCTATCTTT.

V gene TRBV29-1 combines with J gene TRBJ2-7; 7 bases match TRBD2. The ends lost 4 bases at V and 2 bases at J; junction bases unmatched: 2. This CDR3 region has 12 residues. CDR1 is SQVTM and CDR2 is ANQGSEA in the germline V gene. CDR3 DNA: TGCAGCGTTGCGGGACTAACCTACGAGCAGTACTTC. Protein: CSVAGLTYEQYF.

CDR3 sequence (DNA): TGTGCCAGCAGCCCTTTTATGGGGCGGGGCTGGGAGACCCAGTACTTC. Translating it yields CASSPFMGRGWETQYF. The chain combines TRBV7-2 with TRBJ2-5; possible D gene TRBD2, 6 bases. The CDR3 contains 16 residues. The germline V gene has CDR1 SGHTA and CDR2 FQGNSA. Trimming took off 5 bases at V and 5 bases at J, with 21 bases between the two ends.

This clonotype was recorded a few times. V usage is TRBV12-3 or TRBV12-4 and J usage is TRBJ1-4; TRBD1 aligns across 9 bases. The junction had 6 bases not matched to a gene; V was cut back by 5 bases and J by 8 bases. The length of the CDR3 is 14 residues. CDR3 residues: CASSEGQGLEKLFF. DNA for the CDR3: TGTGCCAGCAGTGAGGGACAGGGTCTCGAAAAACTGTTTTTT.

This clonotype was counted only a few times. V usage is TRBV12-3 or TRBV12-4 and J usage is TRBJ2-5; D not resolved. This CDR3 has 13 residues. Trimming shortened V by 3 bases and J by 5 bases, and 10 bases separated the two germline ends. The CDR3, as DNA: TGTGCCAGCAGTTTCTCCGGGTCGGAGACCCAGTACTTC. Encoded protein: CASSFSGSETQYF.

This clonotype showed up just a few times. The chain combines TRBV2 with TRBJ2-7; TRBD2 matches at 7 bases. CDR3 size: 14 residues. Germline CDR1 and CDR2: SNHLY and FYNNEI. After removal of 6 bases from V and 3 bases from J, the junction contained 8 bases not matched to a gene. The CDR3 spells CASRGGSYHYEQYF. In nucleotides, the CDR3 is TGTGCCAGCAGGGGCGGGAGTTACCACTACGAGCAGTACTTC.

This clonotype was picked up many times. The V and J genes are TRBV27 and TRBJ2-7; weak D call: TRBD1 (5 bases). Trimming cost V 2 bases and J 5 bases, with 16 bases left between them. The length of the CDR3 is 15 residues. Germline lookup yields CDR1 MNHEY and CDR2 SMNVEV (reference sequence). The CDR3, as DNA: TGTGCCAGCAGTTTACCGACTTCAGGGTTCGACGAGCAGTACTTC. Residues: CASSLPTSGFDEQYF.

This clonotype was counted between two and nine times. V gene TRBV4-1 combines with J gene TRBJ2-7; tentatively, D is TRBD1 or TRBD2 (5 bases each). Per germline, CDR1 MGHRA and CDR2 YSYEKL. The CDR3 sequence is 14 residues long. V lost 4 bases and J 3 bases, leaving 13 bases between the germline ends. The CDR3 here is CASSLGTVDYEQYF. For the CDR3, the DNA is TGCGCCAGCAGCCTAGGGACGGTGGACTACGAGCAGTACTTC.

The chain links TRBV6-5 to TRBJ1-4; no firm D call. Germline lookup yields CDR1 MNHEY and CDR2 SVGAGI. Trimming stripped 6 bases from V and 4 bases from J, with 12 bases between. The length of the CDR3 is 14 residues. The CDR3 DNA reads as TGTGCCAGCAGCCACACGGCCAGTAATGAAAAACTGTTTTTT. The encoded protein is CASSHTASNEKLFF.

To note about this clonotype: A single base separates this from a much larger clone, so it may be a read error. The V call is TRBV4-2, the J call TRBJ2-3; 8 nucleotides match TRBD1. The length of the CDR3 is 15 residues. The V gene end was trimmed by 4 bases and the J gene end by 4 bases; junction bases not matched to a gene: 7. Germline lookup yields CDR1 LGHNA and CDR2 YNFKEQ. This CDR3 reads CASSLRTGYADTQYF. Here the CDR3 DNA reads TGTGCCAGCAGCCTCCGGACAGGGTACGCAGATACGCAGTATTTT.

V and J are TRBV6-5 and TRBJ2-5, with TRBD2 matching over 11 bases. Per germline, CDR1 MNHEY and CDR2 SVGAGI. CDR3 size: 16 residues. J lost 5 bases, V lost 6 bases, and 11 bases had no gene match. The CDR3 DNA follows: TGTGCCAGCAGCCCCCTTCTAGCGGGGGGCCGGGAGACCCAGTACTTC. It codes for CASSPLLAGGRETQYF.